Sequencing of this T cell receptor beta chain was carried out in a study of T cell changes during pregnancy in multiple sclerosis. Data came from immunoSEQ multiplex PCR; TCRdb stores just in-frame clones and leaves some out. The sample consists of under 40,000 clones, approximately 91% of them appearing once. CDR1 is MGHDK and CDR2 is SYGVNS in the germline V gene. Trimming stripped 8 bases from V and 2 bases from J, with 19 bases between. The CDR3 consists of 15 residues. This TCR derives from a female donor in good health, enrolled as a control in a pregnancy study. The starting material was peripheral blood, obtained in the second trimester of pregnancy. This sequence joins TRBV25-1 and TRBJ2-7, with D possibly matching TRBD2 (6 bases). The CDR3 protein is CASPPGLATTYEQYF. The CDR3 DNA is TGTGCCAGCCCTCCGGGACTCGCTACAACCTACGAGCAGTACTTC.